This TCR beta chain is from a study of blood T cell repertoires in COVID-19. Across 20 to 25 US areas, participants ranged in age from about 18 to 89 years. Assignment of participants to cohorts was predicated upon participant-reported clinical history. The study counted Cohort 3 donors as recovered given two negative PCRs, clearance, or symptom resolution. The CDR3 is 16 amino acids. J lost 4 bases, V lost 1 base, and 6 bases had no gene match. Germline CDR1 reads LNHNV; CDR2 reads YYDKDF (reference sequence). Only in-frame clones appear in the TCRdb table, and some are missing; sequencing was by immunoSEQ multiplex PCR. This sample has roughly 350,000 clones, with 92% found just once.

The origin of this receptor is a woman aged 25 to 39 who had recovered from COVID-19. V usage is TRBV15 and J usage is TRBJ2-5, with 10 bases that match TRBD2. What was sequenced was PBMCs or T cells enriched from blood (not recorded which). The CDR3: CATSRGLAGVGETQYF. CDR3 in DNA: TGTGCCACCAGCAGAGGTCTAGCGGGAGTCGGAGAGACCCAGTACTTC.